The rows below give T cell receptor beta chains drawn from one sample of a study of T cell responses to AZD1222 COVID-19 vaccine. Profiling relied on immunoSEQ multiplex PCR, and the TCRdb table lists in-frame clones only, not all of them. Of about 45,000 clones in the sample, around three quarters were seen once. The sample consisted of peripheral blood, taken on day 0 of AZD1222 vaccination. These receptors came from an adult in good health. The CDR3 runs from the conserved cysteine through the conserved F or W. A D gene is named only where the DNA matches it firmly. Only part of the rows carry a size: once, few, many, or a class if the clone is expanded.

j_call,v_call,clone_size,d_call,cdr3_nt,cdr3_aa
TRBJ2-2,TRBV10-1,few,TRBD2,TGCGCCAGCAGAACGAGCGGGGATACCGGGGAGCTGTTTTTT,CASRTSGDTGELFF
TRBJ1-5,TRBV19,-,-,TGTGCCAGTACCCCTTCTCACAATCAGCCCCAGCATTTT,CASTPSHNQPQHF
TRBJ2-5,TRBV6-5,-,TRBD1,TGTGCCAGCACCCCGACAGGGGGTTCGCGAGAGACCCAGTACTTC,CASTPTGGSRETQYF
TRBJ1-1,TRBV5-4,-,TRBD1,TGTGCCAGCAGCCCGGGAACCCCCCCCAGGGGGCTAGGCACTGAAGCTTTCTTT,CASSPGTPPRGLGTEAFF
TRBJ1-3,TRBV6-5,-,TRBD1,TGTGCCAGCAGCCCGACAGGGGATAAGGGAAACACCATATATTTT,CASSPTGDKGNTIYF
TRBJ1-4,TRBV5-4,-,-,TGTGCCAGCAGCCTAAAGCAGGGGAATGAAAAACTGTTTTTT,CASSLKQGNEKLFF
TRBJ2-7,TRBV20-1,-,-,TGCAGTGCTAGTAAGACAGAGGTCAACTACGAGCAGTACTTC,CSASKTEVNYEQYF
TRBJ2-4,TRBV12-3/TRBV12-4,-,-,TGTGCCAGCAGCGGGACTCTCAAAAACATTCAGTACTTC,CASSGTLKNIQYF
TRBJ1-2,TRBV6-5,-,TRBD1,TGTGCCAGCAGGTCATTCGGACAGGGCTACGGCTACACCTTC,CASRSFGQGYGYTF
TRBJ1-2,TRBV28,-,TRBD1,TGTGCCAGCGACATCGGGACAGGGGGTGGCTACACCTTC,CASDIGTGGGYTF
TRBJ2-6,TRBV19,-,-,TGTGCCAGTAGTTCTTTCCGGGACAAATTCTCTGGGGCCAACGTCCTGACTTTC,CASSSFRDKFSGANVLTF
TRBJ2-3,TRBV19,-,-,TGTGCCAGTAGTCTTGGCGGGGGACAGCTTAGCACAGATACGCAGTATTTT,CASSLGGGQLSTDTQYF
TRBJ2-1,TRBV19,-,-,TGTGCCAGTAGTTCATCAGCGGCGGAGTTCTTC,CASSSSAAEFF
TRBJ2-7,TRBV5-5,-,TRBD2,TGTGCCAGCAGCCAACTAGCGGGGGGGATGGACGAGCAGTACTTC,CASSQLAGGMDEQYF
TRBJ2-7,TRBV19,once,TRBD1,TGTGCCAGTAGTCCGGGACAGGGGACTTACGAGCAGTACTTC,CASSPGQGTYEQYF
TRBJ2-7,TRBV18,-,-,TGTGCCAGCTCCCCCAGGGGGGGCTACGAGCAGTACTTC,CASSPRGGYEQYF
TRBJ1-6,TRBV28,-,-,TGTGCCAGCGGTAGGGCGGTAGATTCACCCCTCCACTTT,CASGRAVDSPLHF
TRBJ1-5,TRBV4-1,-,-,TGCGCCAGCAGCCAAGATAGGCAGGGAATTCAGCCCCAGCATTTT,CASSQDRQGIQPQHF
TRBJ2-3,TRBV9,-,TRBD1,TGTGCCAGCAGCGTAGACAGGGGGCGGCGAGATACGCAGTATTTT,CASSVDRGRRDTQYF